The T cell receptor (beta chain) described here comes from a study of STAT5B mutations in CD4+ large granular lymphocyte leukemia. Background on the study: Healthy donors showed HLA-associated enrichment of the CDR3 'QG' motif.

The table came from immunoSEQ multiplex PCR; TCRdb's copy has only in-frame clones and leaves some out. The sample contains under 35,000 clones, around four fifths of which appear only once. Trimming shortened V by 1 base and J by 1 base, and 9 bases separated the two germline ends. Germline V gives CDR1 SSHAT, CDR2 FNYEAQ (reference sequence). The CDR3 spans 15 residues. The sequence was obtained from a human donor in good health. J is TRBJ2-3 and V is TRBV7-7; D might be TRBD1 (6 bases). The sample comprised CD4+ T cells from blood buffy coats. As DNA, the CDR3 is TGTGCCAGCAGCTTAGAGAACAGGGGCACAGATACGCAGTATTTT. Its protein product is CASSLENRGTDTQYF. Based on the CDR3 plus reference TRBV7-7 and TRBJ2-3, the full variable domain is GAGVSQSPRYKVTKRGQDVTLRCDPISSHATLYWYQQALGQGPEFLTYFNYEAQPDKSGLPSDRFSAERPEGSISTLTIQRTEQRDSAMYRCASSLENRGTDTQYFGPGTRLTVL.